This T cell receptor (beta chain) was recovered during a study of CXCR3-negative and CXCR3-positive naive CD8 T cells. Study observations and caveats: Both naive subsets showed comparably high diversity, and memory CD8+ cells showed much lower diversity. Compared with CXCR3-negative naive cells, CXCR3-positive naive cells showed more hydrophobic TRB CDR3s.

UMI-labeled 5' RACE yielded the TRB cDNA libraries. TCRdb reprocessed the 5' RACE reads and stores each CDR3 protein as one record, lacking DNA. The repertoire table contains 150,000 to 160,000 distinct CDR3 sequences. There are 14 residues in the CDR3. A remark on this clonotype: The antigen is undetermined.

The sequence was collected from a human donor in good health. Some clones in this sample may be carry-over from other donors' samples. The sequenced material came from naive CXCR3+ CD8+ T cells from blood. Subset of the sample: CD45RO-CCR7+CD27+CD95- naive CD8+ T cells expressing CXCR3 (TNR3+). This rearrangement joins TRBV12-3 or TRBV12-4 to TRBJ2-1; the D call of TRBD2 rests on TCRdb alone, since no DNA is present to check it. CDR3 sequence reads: CASTNSGGPNEQFF.